This T cell receptor beta chain was sequenced in a study of blood T cell repertoires in COVID-19. Study overall: Researchers got acute and convalescent COVID-19 samples from the United States, Italy and Spain. Sample material is recorded as cDNA or gDNA derived from T cells, B-cell-depleted T cells, or PBMCs.

The CDR3 has 14 residues. CDR1 and CDR2 (germline): SGHRS, YFSETQ. With 0 bases removed from V and 0 bases from J, the gap between germline ends came to 6 bases. To note about this clone: In the same sample, other DNA sequences code for this CDR3.

Repertoires were generated with immunoSEQ multiplex PCR, while TCRdb's copy carries only in-frame clones and drops some. The table records 200,000 to 300,000 clones, more than 70% of them present only once. Individuals drawn from around 25 US areas were roughly 18 to 95 years old. Clinical histories supplied by participants themselves formed the basis of cohort assignment. The rearrangement links TRBV5-1 to TRBJ1-1; D is unclear. This TCR was recovered from a woman in her thirties or forties with acute COVID-19. The material sequenced was PBMCs or T cells enriched from blood (not recorded which). Here the CDR3 DNA reads TGCGCCAGCAGCTTGGCACAGCTGAACACTGAAGCTTTCTTT. As protein: CASSLAQLNTEAFF.